One and the same sample provided the 29 T cell receptor beta chains below, sequenced in a study of technical replicates of blood from several donors. TCRdb's table, derived via immunoSEQ multiplex PCR, lists solely in-frame clones and lacks some. The repertoire holds around 100,000 clones, with roughly 96% as singletons. The sample was T cells isolated from PBMCs. These receptors all stem from a human donor in good health.

The rearrangement links TRBV4-1 to TRBJ1-1; 7 bases line up with TRBD1. Germline V lookup: CDR1 MGHRA, CDR2 YSYEKL. The CDR3 spans 15 residues. With 1 base clipped from V and 1 base from J, the junction kept 3 bases outside the gene matches. CDR3 residues: CASSQGRTGNTEAFF. As DNA, the CDR3 is TGCGCCAGCAGCCAAGGGAGGACAGGGAACACTGAAGCTTTCTTT.

This chain links TRBV11-2 with TRBJ2-7; D ambiguous. Germline loops: CDR1 SGHAT, CDR2 FQNNGV. Deletions cut 5 bases from V and 6 bases from J, with 11 bases between. CDR3 length: 12 amino acids. The CDR3 DNA follows: TGTGCCAGCAGCCCGTTTTCTCTCGAGCAGTACTTC. Translating it yields CASSPFSLEQYF.

Only a few counts were recorded for this clone. The chain has TRBV6-5 and TRBJ1-5; 9 bases are a match to TRBD1. The CDR3 consists of 15 residues. The junction had 8 bases not matched to a gene; V was cut back by 6 bases and J by 5 bases. CDR1 is MNHEY, CDR2 SVGAGI, per germline. CDR3 in DNA: TGTGCCAGCAGCCCGGACAGGGGAAGGGATCAGCCCCAGCATTTT. Translated: CASSPDRGRDQPQHF.

This chain connects TRBV20-1 to TRBJ2-7; D is undetermined. The CDR3 length is 11 residues. Germline CDR1 DFQATT, CDR2 SNEGSKA (reference sequence). The V and J ends lost 3 bases and 3 bases respectively, with 6 bases between them. The CDR3 here is CSASYFYEQYF. The CDR3 region has the DNA TGCAGTGCTAGCTACTTCTACGAGCAGTACTTC.

There are many counts of this clone. V is TRBV5-1 and J is TRBJ1-1; D ambiguous. The length of the CDR3 is 14 residues. V was shortened by 0 bases and J by 5 bases, with 11 bases between the two germline ends. Per germline, CDR1 SGHRS and CDR2 YFSETQ. This chain's CDR3 is CASSLEAAETEAFF. CDR3 sequence (DNA): TGCGCCAGCAGCTTGGAAGCCGCTGAGACTGAAGCTTTCTTT.

The CDR3: CASSQGGERGEKLFF. Written as DNA, the CDR3 is TGCGCCAGCAGCCAAGGGGGGGAGAGGGGCGAAAAACTGTTTTTT. The chain combines TRBV4-1 with TRBJ1-4; D is possibly TRBD1 (5 bases). V was clipped by 1 base and J by 8 bases, with 14 bases between them. CDR1 is MGHRA, CDR2 YSYEKL, per germline. The CDR3 length is 15 residues.

V gene TRBV30 combines with J gene TRBJ1-1; TRBD1 is a possible D gene (5 bases). The germline CDR1 and CDR2 sequences are GTSNPN and SVGIG (reference sequence). Trimming cost V 1 base and J 1 base, with 10 bases left between them. There are 14 residues in the CDR3. CDR3 nucleotide sequence: TGTGCCTGGAGTGGCCCGGGGGGGAACACTGAAGCTTTCTTT. Encoded protein: CAWSGPGGNTEAFF.

This chain uses TRBV19 with TRBJ1-5; no clear D gene. The CDR3 sequence is 15 residues long. The germline gives CDR1 LNHDA, CDR2 SQIVND (reference sequence). Trimming pared 4 bases from V and 3 bases from J, leaving 13 bases between. The CDR3 reads CASSRTGSDNQPQHF. The CDR3 region has the DNA TGTGCCAGTAGTAGAACCGGGAGCGACAATCAGCCCCAGCATTTT.

The J gene is TRBJ1-1, the V gene TRBV28; D ambiguous. The CDR3 extends over 15 amino acids. The V gene lost 4 bases and the J gene lost 3 bases, with 15 bases spanning the gap. Germline CDR1 MDHEN, CDR2 SYDVKM. This chain's CDR3 is CASSSEREADTEAFF. The CDR3, as DNA: TGTGCCAGCAGTTCAGAAAGGGAAGCGGACACTGAAGCTTTCTTT. Drawing the rest from reference TRBV28 and TRBJ1-1, the complete variable domain is DVKVTQSSRYLVKRTGEKVFLECVQDMDHENMFWYRQDPGLGLRLIYFSYDVKMKEKGDIPEGYSVSREKKERFSLILESASTNQTSMYLCASSSEREADTEAFFGQGTRLTVV.

For the CDR3, the DNA is TGTGCCAGCAGCCTGCCGCGACTAGCTTACGAGCAGTACTTC. It translates to CASSLPRLAYEQYF. V usage is TRBV7-2 and J usage is TRBJ2-7; the match to TRBD2 covers 7 bases. With 5 bases clipped from V and 4 bases from J, the junction kept 8 bases outside the gene matches. CDR3 length: 14 amino acids. The germline gives CDR1 SGHTA, CDR2 FQGNSA.

The chain recombines TRBV18 with TRBJ2-7, with 8 bases aligning to TRBD1. The ends lost 3 bases at V and 1 base at J; junction bases unmatched: 5. Per germline, CDR1 KGHSH and CDR2 LQKENI. This CDR3 region has 15 residues. CDR3 region: CASSPSGGASYEQYF. DNA of the CDR3: TGTGCCAGCTCACCTTCAGGGGGCGCATCCTACGAGCAGTACTTC. The variable domain in full, with the rest retrieved from reference TRBV18 and TRBJ2-7, is NAGVMQNPRHLVRRRGQEARLRCSPMKGHSHVYWYRQLPEEGLKFMVYLQKENIIDESGMPKERFSAEFPKEGPSILRIQQVVRGDSAAYFCASSPSGGASYEQYFGPGTRLTVT.

The chain has TRBV28 and TRBJ1-1, with 8 nucleotides matching TRBD1. Trimming removed 1 base from V and 8 bases from J; junction bases left unmatched: 3. The CDR3 has 13 residues. From germline, CDR1 is MDHEN and CDR2 SYDVKM. Here the CDR3 reads CASSLLRTGEAFF. CDR3 DNA: TGTGCCAGCAGTTTATTAAGGACAGGGGAAGCTTTCTTT.

The chain is built from TRBV11-3 and TRBJ1-4; 9 nucleotides line up with TRBD1. The CDR3 runs to 18 residues. V lost 5 bases to trimming and J lost 0 bases; unmatched junction nucleotides: 10. CDR1 SGHNT and CDR2 YENEEA come from the germline V gene. DNA for the CDR3: TGTGCCAGCAGCCCAGGGACAGGGAGTTATGCAACTAATGAAAAACTGTTTTTT. Protein: CASSPGTGSYATNEKLFF.

This chain connects TRBV29-1 to TRBJ2-7; D perhaps matches TRBD2 (6 bases). The germline gives CDR1 SQVTM, CDR2 ANQGSEA. The V and J ends lost 8 bases and 0 bases respectively, with 20 bases between them. This CDR3 spans 15 amino acids. CDR3: CSPVGTGASSYEQYF. CDR3 in DNA: TGCAGCCCCGTGGGGACTGGGGCTAGCTCCTACGAGCAGTACTTC.

This clone appeared a single time. The gene calls are TRBV5-6 and TRBJ2-3; perhaps TRBD2 as D (5 bases). CDR3 length: 15 amino acids. The germline V and J ends were trimmed by 1 base and 0 bases, with 9 bases remaining between them. The germline V gene encodes CDR1 SGHDT and CDR2 YYEEEE. Here the CDR3 DNA reads TGTGCCAGCAGCTTGTACGGCGGGAGCACAGATACGCAGTATTTT. Its translation: CASSLYGGSTDTQYF.

The V and J genes are TRBV19 and TRBJ1-4; 8 bases fit TRBD1. After removal of 5 bases from V and 5 bases from J, the junction contained 4 bases not matched to a gene. The CDR3 length is 14 residues. CDR1 and CDR2 (germline): LNHDA, SQIVND (reference sequence). The DNA of the CDR3 is TGTGCCAGTAGTTACAGGGGGTTAAATGAAAAACTGTTTTTT. This gives the protein CASSYRGLNEKLFF. Complete variable domain (other parts from reference TRBV19 and TRBJ1-4): DGGITQSPKYLFRKEGQNVTLSCEQNLNHDAMYWYRQDPGQGLRLIYYSQIVNDFQKGDIAEGYSVSREKKESFPLTVTSAQKNPTAFYLCASSYRGLNEKLFFGSGTQLSVL.

The V gene is TRBV27, the J gene TRBJ1-1, with 9 bases that match TRBD1. This CDR3 region has 16 residues. CDR1 and CDR2 from the germline V gene are MNHEY and SMNVEV (reference sequence). V lost 4 bases to trimming and J lost 2 bases; unmatched junction nucleotides: 8. Here the CDR3 DNA reads TGTGCCAGCAGTTCGGGGACAGGGCTAGTCAACACTGAAGCTTTCTTT. Amino acid sequence: CASSSGTGLVNTEAFF.

This clone showed up just once. This sequence joins TRBV9 and TRBJ2-7, with 8 bases lining up with TRBD2. V lost 3 bases, J lost 5 bases, and 13 bases stayed unmatched. The CDR3 has 16 amino acids. CDR1 is SGDLS, CDR2 YYNGEE, per germline. The CDR3 sequence is CASSETEPGLGHEQYF. The DNA for the CDR3 is TGTGCCAGCAGCGAGACAGAGCCGGGACTAGGTCACGAGCAGTACTTC.

The chain couples TRBV10-3 to TRBJ2-2; possibly TRBD2 for D (6 bases). CDR3 length equals 17 residues. The V end was cut by 10 bases, the J end by 1 base, with 22 bases between. Germline V gene lookup returns CDR1 ENHRY and CDR2 SYGVKD. DNA for the CDR3: TGTGCCAGCGGTCCAGCGGGCGGGCGTGAGAACACCGGGGAGCTGTTTTTT. Residues: CASGPAGGRENTGELFF.

The chain is built from TRBV5-4 and TRBJ2-7, with D possibly being TRBD1 (5 bases). Deletions cut 0 bases from V and 0 bases from J, with 10 bases between. Germline values: CDR1 SGHNT, CDR2 YYREEE (reference sequence). CDR3 length: 15 residues. The CDR3 nucleotides read TGTGCCAGCAGCTTGGACAGGTCAAGCTCCTACGAGCAGTACTTC. It specifies CASSLDRSSSYEQYF.

The chain combines TRBV11-2 with TRBJ1-1, with TRBD1 identical over 9 bases. Germline V lookup: CDR1 SGHAT, CDR2 FQNNGV. This CDR3 contains 15 residues. V dropped 4 bases and J dropped 8; count of bases not matched to a gene: 11. Here the CDR3 reads CASSSRSSGQGEAFF. In DNA form, the CDR3 reads TGTGCCAGCAGCTCACGATCCTCGGGACAGGGAGAAGCTTTCTTT.

The chain couples TRBV11-3 to TRBJ2-5, with 9 positions matching TRBD1. The CDR3 consists of 19 residues. CDR1 SGHNT and CDR2 YENEEA come from the germline V gene. Losses at the gene ends were 2 bases for V and 1 base for J; bases not matched to a gene: 14. For the CDR3, the DNA is TGTGCCAGCAGCTTAATTCCCTTTACAGGGGGCGCCTCCCAAGAGACCCAGTACTTC. It encodes CASSLIPFTGGASQETQYF.

The chain carries TRBV5-1 and TRBJ2-3, with 7 bases aligning to TRBD2. CDR3 length equals 15 residues. CDR1 and CDR2 (germline): SGHRS, YFSETQ. V gave up 3 bases and J gave up 2 bases; unmatched junction bases: 6. The DNA for the CDR3 is TGCGCCAGCAGCTCTACTAGCGTAGTCACAGATACGCAGTATTTT. Its protein is CASSSTSVVTDTQYF.

The chain has TRBV7-8 and TRBJ2-7; 12 nucleotides agree with TRBD2. The CDR3 spans 21 residues. Germline CDR1 reads SGHVS; CDR2 reads FQNEAQ. The J segment lost 3 bases and the V segment lost 0 bases, leaving 18 bases of the junction unmatched. CDR3 bases: TGTGCCAGCAGCTTAGCAACCCGCCCCCCACGGACTAGCGGGGAGATCTACGAGCAGTACTTC. Translating it yields CASSLATRPPRTSGEIYEQYF.

V is TRBV7-9 and J is TRBJ2-1; possibly TRBD1 for D (6 bases). Germline V gene data show CDR1 as SEHNR and CDR2 as FQNEAQ (reference sequence). Trimming cost V 2 bases and J 2 bases, with 13 bases left between them. The CDR3 covers 16 residues. The CDR3 protein is CASSLLERTAYNEQFF. For the CDR3, the DNA is TGTGCCAGCAGCTTATTAGAGCGGACAGCCTACAATGAGCAGTTCTTC.

This clone was counted a single time. The chain employs TRBV7-9 and TRBJ2-1; D gene ambiguous. From germline, CDR1 is SEHNR and CDR2 FQNEAQ (reference sequence). Trimming cost V 4 bases and J 0 bases, with 19 bases left between them. The CDR3 spans 18 residues. The CDR3 DNA reads as TGTGCCAGCAGCTCGATTCATGGAGCGAAGAGCTCCTACAATGAGCAGTTCTTC. Translating it yields CASSSIHGAKSSYNEQFF.

The chain has TRBV7-8 and TRBJ1-3; no clear D gene. Germline CDR1 reads SGHVS; CDR2 reads FQNEAQ. Trimming took 2 bases from V and 0 from J, leaving 23 bases between them. This CDR3 has 20 amino acids. For the CDR3, the DNA is TGTGCCAGCAGCTTACGGGGATTCACTTCACTTCAACTCTCTGGAAACACCATATATTTT. Translated: CASSLRGFTSLQLSGNTIYF.

The chain recombines TRBV18 with TRBJ1-2, with a weak D call TRBD1 (5 bases). The V and J ends lost 2 bases and 4 bases respectively, with 11 bases between them. The CDR3 covers 14 residues. Germline CDR1 KGHSH, CDR2 LQKENI. CDR3 nucleotides: TGTGCCAGCTCACCAGGGCAGGGAATCTATGGCTACACCTTC. This translates into CASSPGQGIYGYTF.

The chain combines TRBV2 with TRBJ2-1, with a possible D match to TRBD2 (5 bases). CDR1 and CDR2 from the germline V gene are SNHLY and FYNNEI. CDR3 length: 12 residues. Trimming left V 6 bases short and J 6 bases short, with 9 bases between. The CDR3 region is CASSLDSNEQFF. In DNA, the CDR3 is TGTGCCAGCAGCCTGGACTCCAATGAGCAGTTCTTC.